This TCR beta chain is from a study of Graves' ophthalmopathy and Graves' hyperthyroidism. V was cut by 2 bases and J by 0 bases, with 13 bases left in between. The germline gives CDR1 PRHDT, CDR2 FYEKMQ (reference sequence). CDR3 size: 16 residues. As the template, RNA transcripts were used to amplify TCR beta CDR3 regions. First-round RT-PCR employed HTBI primers, with a second-round multiplex PCR after it. TCRdb used MiXCR to reprocess the multiplex PCR reads, holding one entry per CDR3 protein. The table records roughly 410,000 distinct CDR3 sequences, roughly 15% of them present only once. The TCR was taken from a woman younger than 30 with stable Graves' hyperthyroidism. The V call is TRBV13, the J call TRBJ1-2, with D possibly TRBD1 on 6 matching bases. The source material was peripheral blood. This CDR3 is CASSLRGGIPNYGYTF. The CDR3 DNA reads TGTGCCAGCAGCTTAAGGGGGGGAATTCCTAACTATGGCTACACCTTC.